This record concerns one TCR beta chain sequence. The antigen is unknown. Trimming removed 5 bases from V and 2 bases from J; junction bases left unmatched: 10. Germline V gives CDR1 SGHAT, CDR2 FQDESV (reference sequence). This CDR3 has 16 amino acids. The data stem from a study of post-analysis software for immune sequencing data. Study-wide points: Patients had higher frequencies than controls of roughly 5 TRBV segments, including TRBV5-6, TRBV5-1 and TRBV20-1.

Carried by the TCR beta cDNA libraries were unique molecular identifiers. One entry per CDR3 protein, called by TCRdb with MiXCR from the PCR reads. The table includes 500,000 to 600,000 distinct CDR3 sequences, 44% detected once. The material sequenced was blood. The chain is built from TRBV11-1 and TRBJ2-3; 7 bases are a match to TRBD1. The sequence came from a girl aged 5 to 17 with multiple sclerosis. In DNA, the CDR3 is TGTGCCAGCAGCACATCCGGGACAGCTAACACAGATACGCAGTATTTT. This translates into CASSTSGTANTDTQYF.